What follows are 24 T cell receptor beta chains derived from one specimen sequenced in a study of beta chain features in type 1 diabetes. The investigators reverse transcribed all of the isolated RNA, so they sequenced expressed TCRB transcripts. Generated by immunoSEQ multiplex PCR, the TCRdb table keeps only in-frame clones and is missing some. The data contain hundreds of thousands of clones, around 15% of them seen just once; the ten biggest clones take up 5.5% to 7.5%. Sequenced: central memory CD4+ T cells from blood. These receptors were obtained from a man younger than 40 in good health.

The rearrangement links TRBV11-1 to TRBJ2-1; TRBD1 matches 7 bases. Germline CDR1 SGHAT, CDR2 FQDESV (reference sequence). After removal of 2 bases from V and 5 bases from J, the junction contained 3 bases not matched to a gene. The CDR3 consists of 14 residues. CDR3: CASSLSDRNNEQFF. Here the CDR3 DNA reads TGTGCCAGCAGCTTATCGGACAGGAACAATGAGCAGTTCTTC. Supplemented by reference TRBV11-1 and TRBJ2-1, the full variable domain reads EAEVAQSPRYKITEKSQAVAFWCDPISGHATLYWYRQILGQGPELLVQFQDESVVDDSQLPKDRFSAERLKGVDSTLKIQPAELGDSAMYLCASSLSDRNNEQFFGPGTRLTVL.

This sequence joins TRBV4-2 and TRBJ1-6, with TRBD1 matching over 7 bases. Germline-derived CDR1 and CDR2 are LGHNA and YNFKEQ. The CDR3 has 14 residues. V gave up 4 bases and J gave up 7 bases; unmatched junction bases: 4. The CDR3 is CASSLRTGNSPLHF. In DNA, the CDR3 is TGTGCCAGCAGCCTACGGACAGGAAATTCACCCCTCCACTTT.

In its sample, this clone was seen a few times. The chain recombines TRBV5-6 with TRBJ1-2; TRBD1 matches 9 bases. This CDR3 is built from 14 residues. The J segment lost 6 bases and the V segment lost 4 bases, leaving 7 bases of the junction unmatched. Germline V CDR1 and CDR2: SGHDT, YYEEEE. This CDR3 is CASSKGQGMDGYTF. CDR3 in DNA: TGTGCCAGCAGCAAAGGACAGGGGATGGATGGCTACACCTTC.

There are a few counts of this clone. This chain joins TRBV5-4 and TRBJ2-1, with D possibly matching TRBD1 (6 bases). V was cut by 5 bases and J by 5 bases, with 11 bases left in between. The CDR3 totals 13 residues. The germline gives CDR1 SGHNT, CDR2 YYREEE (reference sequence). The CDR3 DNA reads TGTGCCAGCAGGACAGGCGTCGACAATGAGCAGTTCTTC. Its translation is CASRTGVDNEQFF.

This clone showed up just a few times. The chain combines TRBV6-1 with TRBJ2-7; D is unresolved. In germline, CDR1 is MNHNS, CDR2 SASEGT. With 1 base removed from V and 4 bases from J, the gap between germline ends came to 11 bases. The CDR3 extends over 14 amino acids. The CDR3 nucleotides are TGTGCCAGCAGTGAAGACTTTATGGGGTACGAGCAGTACGTC. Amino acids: CASSEDFMGYEQYV.

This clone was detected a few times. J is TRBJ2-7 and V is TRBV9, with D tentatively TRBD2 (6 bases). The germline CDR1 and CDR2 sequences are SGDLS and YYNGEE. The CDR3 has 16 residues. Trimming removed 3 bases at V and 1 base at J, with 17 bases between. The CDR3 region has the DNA TGTGCCAGCAGCGCGAGCGGAGGGACGCGGTCCTACGAGCAGTACTTC. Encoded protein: CASSASGGTRSYEQYF.

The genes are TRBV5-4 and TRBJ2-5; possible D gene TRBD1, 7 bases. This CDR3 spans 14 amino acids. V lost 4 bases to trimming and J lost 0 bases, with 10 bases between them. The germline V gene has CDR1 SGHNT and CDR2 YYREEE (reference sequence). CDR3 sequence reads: CASSAGQNQETQYF. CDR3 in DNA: TGTGCCAGCAGCGCGGGACAGAACCAAGAGACCCAGTACTTC.

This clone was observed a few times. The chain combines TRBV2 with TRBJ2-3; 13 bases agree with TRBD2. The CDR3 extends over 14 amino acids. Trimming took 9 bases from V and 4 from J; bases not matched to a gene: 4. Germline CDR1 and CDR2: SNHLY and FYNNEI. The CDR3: CASPGLAGPDTQYF. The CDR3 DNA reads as TGTGCCAGTCCGGGACTAGCGGGACCAGATACGCAGTATTTT.

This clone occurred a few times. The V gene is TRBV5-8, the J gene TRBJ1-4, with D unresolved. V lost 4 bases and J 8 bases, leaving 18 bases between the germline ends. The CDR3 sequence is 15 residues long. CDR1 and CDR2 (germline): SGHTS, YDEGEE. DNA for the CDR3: TGTGCCAGCAGCCCGAGGGAGGGTCTTCAAGAAAAACTGTTTTTT. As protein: CASSPREGLQEKLFF.

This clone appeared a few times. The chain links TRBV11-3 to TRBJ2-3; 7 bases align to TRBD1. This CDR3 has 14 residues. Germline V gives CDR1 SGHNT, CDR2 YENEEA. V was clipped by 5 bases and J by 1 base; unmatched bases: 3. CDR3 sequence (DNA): TGTGCCAGCAGCCCCGGGACAGGCACAGATACGCAGTATTTT. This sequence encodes CASSPGTGTDTQYF.

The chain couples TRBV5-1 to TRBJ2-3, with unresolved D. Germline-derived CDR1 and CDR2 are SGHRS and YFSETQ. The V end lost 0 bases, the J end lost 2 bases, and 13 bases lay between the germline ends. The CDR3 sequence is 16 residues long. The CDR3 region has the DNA TGCGCCAGCAGCTTGGGAGCCCTGTTAGACACAGATACGCAGTATTTT. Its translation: CASSLGALLDTDTQYF. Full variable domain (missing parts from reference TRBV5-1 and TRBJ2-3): KAGVTQTPRYLIKTRGQQVTLSCSPISGHRSVSWYQQTPGQGLQFLFEYFSETQRNKGNFPGRFSGRQFSNSRSEMNVSTLELGDSALYLCASSLGALLDTDTQYFGPGTRLTVL.

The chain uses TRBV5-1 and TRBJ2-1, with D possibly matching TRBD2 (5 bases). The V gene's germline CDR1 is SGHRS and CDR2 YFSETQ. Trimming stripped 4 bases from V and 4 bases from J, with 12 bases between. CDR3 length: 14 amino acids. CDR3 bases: TGCGCCAGCAGCGCGGGCCGACCTTACAATGAGCAGTTCTTC. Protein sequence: CASSAGRPYNEQFF.

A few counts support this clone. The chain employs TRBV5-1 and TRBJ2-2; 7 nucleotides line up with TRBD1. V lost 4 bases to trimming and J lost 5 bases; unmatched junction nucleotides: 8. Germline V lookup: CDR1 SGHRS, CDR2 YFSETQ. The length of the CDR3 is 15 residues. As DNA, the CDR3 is TGCGCCAGCAGCAAGTCGGGACAGCTAACCGGGGAGCTGTTTTTT. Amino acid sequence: CASSKSGQLTGELFF. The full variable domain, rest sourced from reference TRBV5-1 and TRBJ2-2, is KAGVTQTPRYLIKTRGQQVTLSCSPISGHRSVSWYQQTPGQGLQFLFEYFSETQRNKGNFPGRFSGRQFSNSRSEMNVSTLELGDSALYLCASSKSGQLTGELFFGEGSRLTVL.

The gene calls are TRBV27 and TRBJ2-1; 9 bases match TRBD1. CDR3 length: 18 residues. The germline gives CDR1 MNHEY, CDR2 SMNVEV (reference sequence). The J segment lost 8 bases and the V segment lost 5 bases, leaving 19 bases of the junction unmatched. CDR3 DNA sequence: TGTGCCAGCAGTACATTCACCGGGACAGGGTTTAAGGGCGATGAGCAGTTCTTC. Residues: CASSTFTGTGFKGDEQFF.

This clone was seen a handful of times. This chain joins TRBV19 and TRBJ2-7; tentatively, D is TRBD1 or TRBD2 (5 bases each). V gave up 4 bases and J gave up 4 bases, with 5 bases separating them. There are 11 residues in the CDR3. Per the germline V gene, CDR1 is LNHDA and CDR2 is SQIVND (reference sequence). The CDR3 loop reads CASSRGYEQYF. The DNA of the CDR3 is TGTGCCAGTAGTAGGGGGTACGAGCAGTACTTC.

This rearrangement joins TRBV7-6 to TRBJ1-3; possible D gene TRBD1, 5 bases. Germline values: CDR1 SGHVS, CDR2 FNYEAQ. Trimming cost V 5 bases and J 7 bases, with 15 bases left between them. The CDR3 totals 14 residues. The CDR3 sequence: CASSTHRPGNTIYF. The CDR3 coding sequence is TGTGCCAGCAGCACCCACAGGCCCGGGAACACCATATATTTT.

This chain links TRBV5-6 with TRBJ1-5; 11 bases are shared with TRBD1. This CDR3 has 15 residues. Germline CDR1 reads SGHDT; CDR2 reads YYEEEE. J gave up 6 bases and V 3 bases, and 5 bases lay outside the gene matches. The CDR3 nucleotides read TGTGCCAGCAGCTATCGGACAGGGGGCACTCAGCCCCAGCATTTT. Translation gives CASSYRTGGTQPQHF.

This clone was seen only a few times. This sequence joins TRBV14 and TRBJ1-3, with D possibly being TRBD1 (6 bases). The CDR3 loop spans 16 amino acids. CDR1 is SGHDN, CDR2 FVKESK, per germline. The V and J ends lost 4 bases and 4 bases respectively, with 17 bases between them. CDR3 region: CASSPRGGTVGNTIYF. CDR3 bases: TGTGCCAGCAGCCCCCGAGGGGGTACGGTGGGAAACACCATATATTTT.

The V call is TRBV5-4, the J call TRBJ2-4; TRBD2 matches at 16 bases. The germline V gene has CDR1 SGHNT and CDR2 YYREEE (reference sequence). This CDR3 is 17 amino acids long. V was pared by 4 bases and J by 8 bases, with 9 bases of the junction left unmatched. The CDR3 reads CASSAGTSGGAGDIQYF. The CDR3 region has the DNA TGTGCCAGCAGCGCGGGGACTAGCGGGGGGGCCGGGGACATTCAGTACTTC.

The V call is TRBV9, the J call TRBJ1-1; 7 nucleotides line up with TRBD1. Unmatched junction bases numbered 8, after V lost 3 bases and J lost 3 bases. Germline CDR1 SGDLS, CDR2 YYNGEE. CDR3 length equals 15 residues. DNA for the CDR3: TGTGCCAGCAGCGCAAAGACAGGGTTTGACACTGAAGCTTTCTTT. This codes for CASSAKTGFDTEAFF. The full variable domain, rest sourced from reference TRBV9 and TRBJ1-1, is DSGVTQTPKHLITATGQRVTLRCSPRSGDLSVYWYQQSLDQGLQFLIQYYNGEERAKGNILERFSAQQFPDLHSELNLSSLELGDSALYFCASSAKTGFDTEAFFGQGTRLTVV.

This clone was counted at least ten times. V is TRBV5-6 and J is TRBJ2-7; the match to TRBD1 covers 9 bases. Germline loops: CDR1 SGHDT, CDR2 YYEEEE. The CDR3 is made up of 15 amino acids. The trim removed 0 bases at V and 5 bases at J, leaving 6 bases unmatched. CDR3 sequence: CASSLDRTGVDEQYF. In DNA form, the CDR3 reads TGTGCCAGCAGCTTGGACCGGACAGGGGTTGACGAGCAGTACTTC.

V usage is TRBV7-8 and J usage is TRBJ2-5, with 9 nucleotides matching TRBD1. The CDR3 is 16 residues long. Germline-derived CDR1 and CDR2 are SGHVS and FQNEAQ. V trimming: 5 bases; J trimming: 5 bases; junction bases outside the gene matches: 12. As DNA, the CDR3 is TGTGCCAGCAGCCCCCCAGGGACAGGGAGTCTGGAGACCCAGTACTTC. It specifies CASSPPGTGSLETQYF.

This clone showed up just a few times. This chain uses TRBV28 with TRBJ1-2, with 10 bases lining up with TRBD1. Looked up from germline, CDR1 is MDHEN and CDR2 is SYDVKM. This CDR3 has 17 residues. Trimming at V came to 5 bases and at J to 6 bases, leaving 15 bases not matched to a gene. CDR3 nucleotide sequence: TGTGCCAGCAGTACGCTACCTGGACAGGGGGGTAGGAATGGCTACACCTTC. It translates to CASSTLPGQGGRNGYTF.

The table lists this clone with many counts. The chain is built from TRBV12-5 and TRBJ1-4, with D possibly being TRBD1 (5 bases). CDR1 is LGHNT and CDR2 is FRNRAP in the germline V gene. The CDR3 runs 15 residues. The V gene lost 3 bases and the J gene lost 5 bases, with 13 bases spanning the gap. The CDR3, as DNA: TGTGCTAGTGGTTTCGGGACCGTCGCCAATGAAAAACTGTTTTTT. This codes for CASGFGTVANEKLFF. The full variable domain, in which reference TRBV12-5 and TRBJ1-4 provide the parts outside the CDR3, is DARVTQTPRHKVTEMGQEVTMRCQPILGHNTVFWYRQTMMQGLELLAYFRNRAPLDDSGMPKDRFSAEMPDATLATLKIQPSEPRDSAVYFCASGFGTVANEKLFFGSGTQLSVL.